This T cell receptor (beta chain) stems from a study of lymphopenia after photon versus proton radiotherapy. About this clone itself: The antigen remains unidentified.

Regarding the study as a whole: Proton therapy kept repertoires fairly stable, unlike photons, which gained effector/memory cells. Survival link was tested only in deceased patients; proton benefit remains a possibility.

Repertoires were generated with immunoSEQ multiplex PCR, while TCRdb's copy carries only in-frame clones and drops some. The sample carries tens of thousands of clones, 65% to 85% recorded once. The sequence was collected from a man in his sixties with pancreatic cancer. The sample here was peripheral blood, taken from a patient treated with proton-based radiotherapy.

The CDR3 reads CASSSRQGNTEAFF. The CDR3 coding sequence is TGTGCCAGCAGTTCGCGACAGGGTAACACTGAAGCTTTCTTT. V and J are TRBV27 and TRBJ1-1, with 7 bases identical to TRBD1. Trimming cost V 4 bases and J 2 bases; bases outside gene matches: 4. Germline V gives CDR1 MNHEY, CDR2 SMNVEV (reference sequence). This CDR3 region has 14 residues.